A selection of T cell receptor beta chains follows, all from one sample in a study of blood T cell repertoires in COVID-19. Some clones are missing from TCRdb's copy, which holds only in-frame ones; the method was immunoSEQ multiplex PCR. Among about 62,000 clones listed, 65% to 85% were seen once. The sequenced sample consisted of peripheral blood. These TCRs come from a woman of 80 years or more with active or convalescent COVID-19. Both conserved end residues are part of each CDR3. The D gene is left open where the match is weak. For some rows the clone size is stated as once, few or many, or as a class when expanded; others skip it.

NA	TRBJ1-4	TRBV2	NA	CASRSGTYGRELFF	TGTGCCAGCAGGTCCGGGACATACGGAAGGGAACTGTTTTTT
TRBD2	TRBJ2-7	TRBV12-3/TRBV12-4	NA	CAISSGGAYEQYF	TGTGCCATTTCGAGCGGGGGGGCCTACGAGCAGTACTTC
NA	TRBJ1-3	TRBV5-1	NA	CASSSQGLDGNTIYF	TGCGCCAGCAGCTCGCAGGGACTGGATGGAAACACCATATATTTT
TRBD1	TRBJ1-4	TRBV5-1	NA	CASSQQQGAEEKLFF	TGCGCCAGCAGCCAGCAACAGGGGGCAGAGGAAAAACTGTTTTTT
NA	TRBJ1-1	TRBV19	NA	CASTKRRTEAFF	TGTGCCAGTACGAAGAGGCGGACTGAAGCTTTCTTT
NA	TRBJ2-2	TRBV5-4	NA	CATTGGFGELFF	TGTGCCACCACTGGGGGCTTCGGGGAGCTGTTTTTT
NA	TRBJ1-2	TRBV5-6	NA	CASSFVSANYGYTF	TGTGCCAGCAGCTTTGTGTCAGCTAACTATGGCTACACCTTC
TRBD1	TRBJ2-2	TRBV29-1	once	CSVVDRVNTGELFF	TGCAGCGTTGTGGACAGGGTGAACACCGGGGAGCTGTTTTTT
NA	TRBJ2-5	TRBV5-1	once	CASSSQGLQQETQYF	TGCGCCAGCAGCTCCCAGGGGCTACAGCAAGAGACCCAGTACTTC
NA	TRBJ2-3	TRBV6-5	NA	CASRSLGATDTQYF	TGTGCCAGCAGATCCCTAGGGGCCACAGATACGCAGTATTTT
NA	TRBJ1-1	TRBV6-5	NA	CASSPPGQNTEAFF	TGTGCCAGCAGTCCCCCGGGACAGAACACTGAAGCTTTCTTT
NA	TRBJ1-2	TRBV4-1	NA	CASSPARTARYGYTF	TGCGCCAGCAGTCCAGCACGGACAGCCCGCTATGGCTACACCTTC
NA	TRBJ2-7	TRBV5-4	NA	CASSLVGGYEQYF	TGTGCCAGCAGCTTGGTCGGGGGTTACGAGCAGTACTTC
NA	TRBJ1-2	TRBV3-1/TRBV3-2	NA	CASSHPRGYTF	TGTGCCAGCAGCCACCCGAGAGGCTACACCTTC
NA	TRBJ1-1	TRBV2	NA	CASRPDSQNTEAFF	TGTGCCAGCAGACCGGACTCTCAGAACACTGAAGCTTTCTTT
TRBD1	TRBJ1-2	TRBV5-4	few	CASSSGQDLYGYTF	TGTGCCAGCAGCTCCGGACAGGACCTCTATGGCTACACCTTC
NA	TRBJ2-5	TRBV7-7	NA	CASSPRGARETQYF	TGTGCCAGCAGCCCCCGGGGGGCCCGGGAGACCCAGTACTTC
TRBD1	TRBJ1-1	TRBV18	NA	CASSKIGGLGNTEAFF	TGTGCCAGCTCAAAGATAGGGGGCCTCGGGAACACTGAAGCTTTCTTT
TRBD2	TRBJ2-5	TRBV7-9	NA	CASSLGIAGGRQETQYF	TGTGCCAGCAGCTTGGGTATAGCGGGGGGCCGACAAGAGACCCAGTACTTC
TRBD1	TRBJ1-1	TRBV7-2	NA	CASSTAGGNTEAFF	TGTGCCAGCAGCACCGCAGGGGGGAACACTGAAGCTTTCTTT
TRBD2	TRBJ2-2	TRBV5-5	few	CASSLSWARGDTGELFF	TGTGCCAGCAGCTTGAGTTGGGCCCGGGGGGACACCGGGGAGCTGTTTTTT
NA	TRBJ1-4	TRBV5-1	NA	CASSLGTGGKLFF	TGCGCCAGCAGCTTGGGGACGGGGGGAAAACTGTTTTTT
NA	TRBJ1-4	TRBV11-2	NA	CASTLWGGEKLFF	TGTGCCAGCACCTTATGGGGGGGGGAAAAACTGTTTTTT
NA	TRBJ2-5	TRBV10-3	NA	CAISGETRETQYF	TGTGCCATCAGTGGGGAGACGCGGGAGACCCAGTACTTC
TRBD1	TRBJ2-2	TRBV14	NA	CASSRTGGFLWTGELFF	TGTGCCAGCAGCCGGACAGGGGGTTTCCTTTGGACCGGGGAGCTGTTTTTT
NA	TRBJ1-1	TRBV6-6	NA	CASSRQNTEAFF	TGTGCCAGCAGCCGACAGAACACTGAAGCTTTCTTT
NA	TRBJ1-2	TRBV18	NA	CASSPGHPNYGYTF	TGTGCCAGCTCACCGGGACACCCTAACTATGGCTACACCTTC
NA	TRBJ1-5	TRBV5-6	NA	CASGAQHTSNQPQHF	TGTGCCAGCGGAGCCCAGCATACTAGCAATCAGCCCCAGCATTTT
TRBD2	TRBJ2-1	TRBV27	NA	CASRLAGGSNEQFF	TGTGCCAGCAGACTAGCGGGGGGAAGCAATGAGCAGTTCTTC
NA	TRBJ2-2	TRBV6-1	many	CASSEMASVTGELFF	TGTGCCAGCAGTGAAATGGCTAGCGTTACCGGGGAGCTGTTTTTT
TRBD1	TRBJ2-2	TRBV5-1	NA	CASTKTGPQAGELFF	TGCGCCAGCACCAAGACAGGGCCCCAGGCCGGGGAGCTGTTTTTT
TRBD1	TRBJ1-2	TRBV2	NA	CASSEARTGVDYGYTF	TGTGCCAGCAGTGAAGCGCGGACAGGGGTGGACTATGGCTACACCTTC
TRBD1	TRBJ2-7	TRBV28	NA	CASSLPPGQGANEQYF	TGTGCCAGCAGCCTACCCCCGGGACAGGGGGCCAACGAGCAGTACTTC